The rows below give T cell receptor beta chains drawn from one sample of a study of regulatory T cells in long-lasting Graves disease. TCRdb re-analysed the multiplex PCR reads in MiXCR, keeping a single row per CDR3 protein. The table includes about 620,000 distinct CDR3 sequences, around 17% detected once. The sample was also reused in another study, on T cells in Graves' hyperthyroidism and ophthalmopathy.

Sequencing was performed on peripheral blood mononuclear cells (PBMCs), taken at new diagnosis, from a patient treated with antithyroid drugs. The receptor set was obtained from a woman aged 25 to 45 with Graves disease. Each CDR3 is given with its conserved first and last residue. D genes are given only for firm matches. Clone size is not always given. Where it is, it says once, few, many or a class for expanded clones.

V	J	D	size	CDR3	DNA
TRBV7-9	TRBJ1-6	TRBD1	-	CASSPDRGSNSPLHF	TGTGCCAGCAGCCCCGACAGGGGGTCCAATTCACCCCTCCACTTT
TRBV7-2	TRBJ1-4	-	few	CASSLVRTVNEKLFF	TGTGCCAGCAGCTTAGTTAGGACAGTTAACGAAAAACTGTTTTTT
TRBV5-1	TRBJ2-1	-	-	CASTSTYNEQFF	TGCGCCAGCACTAGTACTTACAATGAGCAGTTCTTC
TRBV12-3/TRBV12-4	TRBJ1-5	-	many	CASSSGVLGPQHF	TGTGCCAGCAGTTCAGGGGTTTTAGGGCCCCAGCATTTT
TRBV19	TRBJ2-3	-	few	CASSMLGATTDTQYF	TGTGCCAGTAGTATGTTGGGAGCCACCACAGATACGCAGTATTTT
TRBV30	TRBJ2-1	TRBD2	few	CAWSESPGGVGTSGNGYEQFF	TGTGCCTGGAGTGAAAGCCCAGGGGGTGTCGGGACTAGCGGGAACGGGTATGAGCAGTTCTTC
TRBV7-9	TRBJ1-2	-	many	CASSYDRWRGYTF	TGTGCCAGCAGCTACGACAGGTGGCGTGGCTACACCTTC
TRBV5-6	TRBJ2-7	-	few	CASSLGSGTATYEQYF	TGTGCCAGCAGCTTGGGGTCGGGGACCGCTACCTACGAGCAGTACTTC
TRBV20-1	TRBJ1-2	TRBD1	many	CSASQGGLLGYTF	TGCAGTGCTTCCCAGGGGGGGCTTTTGGGCTACACCTTC
TRBV6-2/TRBV6-3	TRBJ2-7	-	many	CASRHPGSTYEQYF	TGTGCCAGCAGACACCCGGGATCCACCTACGAGCAGTACTTC
TRBV24-1	TRBJ2-1	TRBD2	few	CATSVGPSGNYNEQFF	TGTGCCACCAGTGTCGGGCCTAGCGGGAATTACAATGAGCAGTTCTTC
TRBV2	TRBJ1-1	-	many	CASSGAVNTEAFF	TGTGCCAGCAGTGGGGCCGTGAACACTGAAGCTTTCTTT
TRBV3-1	TRBJ2-1	TRBD2	few	CASRPTGLAGWNEQFF	TGTGCCAGCAGGCCGACAGGACTAGCGGGATGGAATGAGCAGTTCTTC
TRBV11-3	TRBJ2-1	TRBD2	-	CASSISGSNWDEQFF	TGTGCCAGCAGTATTAGCGGGAGTAATTGGGATGAGCAGTTCTTC
TRBV20-1	TRBJ2-2	TRBD1	-	CSATTLQGEDTGELFF	TGCAGTGCCACTACCCTACAGGGGGAGGACACCGGGGAGCTGTTTTTT
TRBV3-1	TRBJ1-1	-	few	CASSQVGGSSEAFF	TGTGCCAGCAGCCAAGTAGGTGGGTCCTCTGAAGCTTTCTTT
TRBV13	TRBJ2-1	-	-	CASTSLGQVAYNEQFF	TGTGCCAGTACATCTCTGGGACAAGTCGCCTACAATGAGCAGTTCTTC
TRBV28	TRBJ2-7	TRBD2	many	CASSYTSGARTYEQYF	TGTGCCAGCAGTTATACTAGCGGGGCCCGAACCTACGAGCAGTACTTC
TRBV3-1	TRBJ2-7	-	-	CASSQEAGVYYEQYF	TGTGCCAGCAGCCAAGAGGCAGGAGTTTATTACGAGCAGTACTTC
TRBV6-5	TRBJ2-1	-	-	CASSYSKGHEQFF	TGTGCCAGCAGTTACTCGAAAGGGCATGAGCAGTTCTTC
TRBV19	TRBJ2-2	-	few	CASSIPPPQGNTGELFF	TGTGCCAGTAGTATTCCCCCCCCACAAGGGAACACCGGGGAGCTGTTTTTT
TRBV30	TRBJ1-1	-	-	CAWRKLNTEAFF	TGTGCCTGGAGGAAGTTGAACACTGAAGCTTTCTTT
TRBV10-3	TRBJ2-6	-	-	CAISTVTGSQLSGANVLTF	TGTGCCATCAGCACAGTTACAGGGTCCCAACTCTCTGGGGCCAACGTCCTGACTTTC
TRBV7-2	TRBJ2-7	-	-	CASSLEAFLEQYF	TGTGCCAGCAGCTTAGAGGCCTTCCTAGAGCAGTACTTC
TRBV7-9	TRBJ2-7	TRBD1	-	CASSSRQGIGYEQYF	TGTGCCAGCAGCTCCCGACAGGGGATAGGTTACGAGCAGTACTTC
TRBV27	TRBJ1-6	-	-	CASLDSPNSPLHF	TGTGCCAGCCTCGACAGCCCTAATTCACCCCTCCACTTT
TRBV3-1	TRBJ2-1	-	many	CASSALADEQFF	TGTGCCAGCAGCGCGTTAGCGGATGAGCAGTTCTTC
TRBV12-3/TRBV12-4	TRBJ2-3	TRBD2	-	CASSQGLAGAADTQYF	TGTGCCAGCAGTCAGGGACTAGCGGGAGCAGCAGATACGCAGTATTTT
TRBV28	TRBJ1-1	-	many	CASSRLLQAFF	TGTGCCAGCAGCCGGTTGTTGCAAGCTTTCTTT
TRBV29-1	TRBJ2-7	-	few	CSVGGPGGPLGYEQYF	TGCAGCGTTGGGGGACCAGGAGGTCCTTTGGGGTACGAGCAGTACTTC
TRBV3-1	TRBJ2-1	-	few	CASSQGGDEQFF	TGTGCCAGCAGCCAAGGCGGCGATGAGCAGTTCTTC
TRBV5-1	TRBJ2-5	-	few	CASGSGQHPAETQYF	TGCGCCAGCGGTTCCGGACAGCACCCCGCGGAGACCCAGTACTTC
TRBV2	TRBJ1-2	-	many	CASSARLLNGYTF	TGTGCCAGCAGTGCCAGGCTACTCAATGGCTACACCTTC
TRBV12-3/TRBV12-4	TRBJ2-2	-	-	CASSRDISVAGELFF	TGTGCCAGCAGCAGGGACATTTCGGTCGCCGGGGAGCTGTTTTTT
TRBV24-1	TRBJ2-5	TRBD2	few	CATSDWTSGSRETQYF	TGTGCCACCAGTGACTGGACTAGCGGGAGTCGGGAGACCCAGTACTTC
TRBV18	TRBJ2-5	-	few	CASSPPAGETQYF	TGTGCCAGCTCACCACCAGCGGGAGAGACCCAGTACTTC
TRBV18	TRBJ2-1	TRBD1	-	CASSSMDRGFFNEQFF	TGTGCCAGCTCCTCAATGGACAGGGGGTTCTTCAATGAGCAGTTCTTC